The source of this TCR beta chain is a study of beta chain features in type 1 diabetes. Study overall: Patients were similar to healthy donors in age and gender (as well as in cell yields). Study-level points and caveats: Insertion counts at VDJ junctions were lower in type 1 diabetes patients, who also showed more deletions there.

Since all of the isolated RNA was reverse transcribed, expressed TCRB transcripts were what got sequenced. Libraries were prepared by immunoSEQ multiplex PCR; TCRdb keeps only in-frame clonotypes and omits some of them. Found here are hundreds of thousands of clones, 25% to 35% of them singletons; the top ten hold around 0.065%. This clone has just a few counts. Its antigen is undetermined. CDR1 and CDR2 from the germline V gene are SQVTM and ANQGSEA. V gave up 0 bases and J gave up 9 bases; unmatched junction bases: 13. The CDR3 loop spans 15 amino acids. Markers CD45RO/CCR7/CD25/CD127/CD95/CD27 served to sort CD4+ naive, central memory, regulatory and stem cell-like memory cells.

Sequencing was performed on naive CD4+ T cells from blood. V and J are TRBV29-1 and TRBJ1-2; 7 bases align to TRBD1. The receptor comes from a man aged 18 to 30 in good health. As DNA, the CDR3 is TGCAGCGTTGAAGACCTCGACAGGGCCATTATGAGCTACACCTTC. Translating gives CSVEDLDRAIMSYTF.